The 8 T cell receptor beta chains listed next were all sequenced from one sample in a study of blood T cell repertoires in COVID-19. Some clones are missing from TCRdb's copy, which holds only in-frame ones; the method was immunoSEQ multiplex PCR. The table has approximately 280,000 clones, 75% to 90% seen once. The sequencing sample was made of peripheral blood. The receptors were sampled from a woman in her twenties or thirties who had recovered from COVID-19.

The chain is built from TRBV7-9 and TRBJ2-5; 10 bases line up with TRBD1. Germline CDR1 is SEHNR and CDR2 is FQNEAQ (reference sequence). J was trimmed by 3 bases and V by 5 bases; bases with no gene match: 3. CDR3 length: 14 amino acids. This CDR3 reads CASSRTGGKETQYF. DNA of the CDR3: TGTGCCAGCAGCCGGACAGGGGGGAAAGAGACCCAGTACTTC.

Notes on this clone: Other DNA sequences in the same sample also yield this CDR3. This sequence joins TRBV2 and TRBJ2-1; 9 bases map to TRBD2. CDR3 size: 15 residues. Germline trimming cut 7 bases from V and 4 bases from J; bases unmatched to any gene: 8. Germline V gene sequence: CDR1 SNHLY, CDR2 FYNNEI. The CDR3 bases are TGTGCCAGCACGGGGCCTAGCGGGGCGTACAATGAGCAGTTCTTC. Protein sequence: CASTGPSGAYNEQFF.

This clone was seen a few times. V usage is TRBV10-3 and J usage is TRBJ1-1, with a weak D call TRBD1 (5 bases). V gave up 4 bases and J gave up 0 bases, with 6 bases separating them. This CDR3 is 13 amino acids long. Germline CDR1 and CDR2: ENHRY and SYGVKD. The CDR3 bases are TGTGCCATCAGTGGACAGCTGAACACTGAAGCTTTCTTT. Its protein product is CAISGQLNTEAFF.

This chain uses TRBV27 with TRBJ2-7, with a tentative D call TRBD1 (6 bases). Germline loops: CDR1 MNHEY, CDR2 SMNVEV (reference sequence). The CDR3 contains 14 residues. The CDR3 protein is CATGLADISYEQYF. The DNA of the CDR3 is TGTGCGACAGGCCTAGCTGATATCTCCTACGAGCAGTACTTC.

This chain links TRBV5-1 with TRBJ1-3; perhaps TRBD1 as D (5 bases). The CDR3 extends over 15 amino acids. The germline V and J ends were trimmed by 0 bases and 1 base, with 8 bases remaining between them. Germline values: CDR1 SGHRS, CDR2 YFSETQ. CDR3 loop: CASSLGTGSGNTIYF. Here the CDR3 DNA reads TGCGCCAGCAGCTTGGGTACAGGATCTGGAAACACCATATATTTT.

The V call is TRBV27, the J call TRBJ2-4; the D gene is possibly TRBD1 (5 bases). There are 15 residues in the CDR3. Trimming took 6 bases from V and 0 from J, leaving 12 bases between them. Looked up from germline, CDR1 is MNHEY and CDR2 is SMNVEV (reference sequence). The CDR3 nucleotides are TGTGCCAGCAGAGACAGAACACTAGCCAAAAACATTCAGTACTTC. It codes for CASRDRTLAKNIQYF.

V is TRBV6-5 and J is TRBJ1-1, with a weak D call TRBD1 (6 bases). The CDR3 is 15 residues long. V lost 10 bases, J lost 3 bases, and 21 bases lay in between. Germline V gene data show CDR1 as MNHEY and CDR2 as SVGAGI. CDR3 nucleotides: TGTGCCACCTTACAGGGTTTTTTTACGTACACTGAAGCTTTCTTT. Protein product: CATLQGFFTYTEAFF.

This chain connects TRBV19 to TRBJ2-7; 10 bases match TRBD1. The germline CDR1 and CDR2 sequences are LNHDA and SQIVND (reference sequence). The CDR3 consists of 15 residues. J lost 8 bases, V lost 3 bases, and 10 bases had no gene match. The CDR3 DNA is TGTGCCAGTAGTATCGGGACAGGGGAAATCTCGCAGCAGTACTTC. It encodes CASSIGTGEISQQYF.